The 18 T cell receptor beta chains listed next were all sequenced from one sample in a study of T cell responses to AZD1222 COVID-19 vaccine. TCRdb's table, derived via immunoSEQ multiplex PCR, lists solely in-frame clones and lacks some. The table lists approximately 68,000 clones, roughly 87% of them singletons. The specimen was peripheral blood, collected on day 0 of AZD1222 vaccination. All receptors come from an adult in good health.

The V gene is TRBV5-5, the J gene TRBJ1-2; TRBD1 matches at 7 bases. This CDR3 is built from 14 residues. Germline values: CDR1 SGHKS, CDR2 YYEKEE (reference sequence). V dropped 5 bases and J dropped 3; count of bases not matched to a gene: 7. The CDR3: CASRQQTGDYGYTF. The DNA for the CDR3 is TGTGCCAGCAGGCAACAAACAGGGGACTATGGCTACACCTTC. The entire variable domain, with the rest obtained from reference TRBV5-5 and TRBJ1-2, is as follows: DAGVTQSPTHLIKTRGQQVTLRCSPISGHKSVSWYQQVLGQGPQFIFQYYEKEERGRGNFPDRFSARQFPNYSSELNVNALLLGDSALYLCASRQQTGDYGYTFGSGTRLTVV.

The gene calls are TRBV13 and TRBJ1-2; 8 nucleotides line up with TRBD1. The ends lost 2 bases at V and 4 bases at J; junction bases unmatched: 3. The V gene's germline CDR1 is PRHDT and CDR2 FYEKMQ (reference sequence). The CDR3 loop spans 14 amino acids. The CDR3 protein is CASSLRGQVYGYTF. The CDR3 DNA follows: TGTGCCAGCAGCTTACGGGGACAGGTCTATGGCTACACCTTC.

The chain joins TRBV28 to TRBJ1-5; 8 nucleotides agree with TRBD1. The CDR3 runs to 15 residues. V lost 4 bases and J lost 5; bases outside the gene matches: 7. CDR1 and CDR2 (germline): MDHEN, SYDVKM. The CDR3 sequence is CASSSPRGRDQPQHF. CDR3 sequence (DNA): TGTGCCAGCAGTTCTCCCAGGGGGCGCGATCAGCCCCAGCATTTT.

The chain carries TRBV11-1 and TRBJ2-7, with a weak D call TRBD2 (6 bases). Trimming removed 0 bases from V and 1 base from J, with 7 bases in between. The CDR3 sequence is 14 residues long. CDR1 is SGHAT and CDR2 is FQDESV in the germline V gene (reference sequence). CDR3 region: CASSLAGLSYEQYF. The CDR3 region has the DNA TGTGCCAGCAGCTTAGCCGGACTATCCTACGAGCAGTACTTC.

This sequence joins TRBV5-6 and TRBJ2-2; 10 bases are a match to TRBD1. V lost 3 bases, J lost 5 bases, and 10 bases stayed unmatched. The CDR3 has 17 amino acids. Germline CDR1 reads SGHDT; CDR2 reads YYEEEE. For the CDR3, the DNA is TGTGCCAGCAGCTCCAGGTTGACAGGGGGCTTAACCGGGGAGCTGTTTTTT. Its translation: CASSSRLTGGLTGELFF.

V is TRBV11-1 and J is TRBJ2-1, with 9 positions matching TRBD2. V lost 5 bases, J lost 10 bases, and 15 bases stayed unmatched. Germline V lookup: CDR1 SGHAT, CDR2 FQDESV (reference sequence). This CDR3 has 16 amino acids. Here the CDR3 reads CASSPGPQRGAREQFF. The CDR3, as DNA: TGTGCCAGCAGCCCCGGCCCCCAGCGGGGGGCGAGGGAGCAGTTCTTC.

Here the CDR3 DNA reads TGTGCCAGCAGTTACGAGAAAGGGACCCAGCATTTT. It codes for CASSYEKGTQHF. The chain uses TRBV6-6 and TRBJ1-5, with D unclear. Germline V gene lookup returns CDR1 MNHNY and CDR2 SVGAGI (reference sequence). The V and J ends lost 2 bases and 11 bases respectively, with 10 bases between them. The CDR3 sequence is 12 residues long.

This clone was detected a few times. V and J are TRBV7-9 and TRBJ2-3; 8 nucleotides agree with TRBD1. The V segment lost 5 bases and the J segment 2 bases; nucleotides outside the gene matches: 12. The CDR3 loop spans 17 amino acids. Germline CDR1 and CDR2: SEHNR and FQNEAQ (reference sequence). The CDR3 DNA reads TGTGCCAGCAGCCAGGGGGCCGGGGGCAGAGCCACAGATACGCAGTATTTT. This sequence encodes CASSQGAGGRATDTQYF.

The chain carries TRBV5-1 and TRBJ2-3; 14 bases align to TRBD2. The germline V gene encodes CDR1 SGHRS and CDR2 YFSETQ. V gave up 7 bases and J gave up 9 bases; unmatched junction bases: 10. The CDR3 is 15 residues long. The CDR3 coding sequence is TGCGCCAGCTTCGTCGGACTAGCGGGGGGAAGCACGCAGTATTTT. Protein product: CASFVGLAGGSTQYF.

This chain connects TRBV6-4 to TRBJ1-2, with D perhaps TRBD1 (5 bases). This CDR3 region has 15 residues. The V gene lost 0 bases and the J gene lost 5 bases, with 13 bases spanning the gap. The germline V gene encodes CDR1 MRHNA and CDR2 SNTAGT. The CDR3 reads CASSDSTTGPYGYTF. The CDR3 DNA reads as TGTGCCAGCAGTGACTCGACCACAGGCCCATATGGCTACACCTTC.

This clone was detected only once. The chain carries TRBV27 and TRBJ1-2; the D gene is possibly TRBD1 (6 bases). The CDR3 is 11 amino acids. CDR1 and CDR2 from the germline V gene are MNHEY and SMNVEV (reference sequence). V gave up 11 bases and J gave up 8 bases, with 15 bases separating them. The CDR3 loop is CAVRGAEGYTF. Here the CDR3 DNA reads TGTGCCGTAAGGGGGGCGGAGGGCTACACCTTC.

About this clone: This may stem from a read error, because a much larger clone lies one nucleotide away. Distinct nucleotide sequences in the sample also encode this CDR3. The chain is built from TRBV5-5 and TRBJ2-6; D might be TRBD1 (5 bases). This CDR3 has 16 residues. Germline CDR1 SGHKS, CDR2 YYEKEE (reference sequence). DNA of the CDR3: TGTGCCAGCAGCTTGCTTTCAGGCTTAGGGGCCAATGTCCTGACTTTC. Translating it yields CASSLLSGLGANVLTF. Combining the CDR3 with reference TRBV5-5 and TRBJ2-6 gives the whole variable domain DAGVTQSPTHLIKTRGQQVTLRCSPISGHKSVSWYQQVLGQGPQFIFQYYEKEERGRGNFPDRFSARQFPNYSSELNVNALLLGDSALYLCASSLLSGLGANVLTFGAGSRLTVL.

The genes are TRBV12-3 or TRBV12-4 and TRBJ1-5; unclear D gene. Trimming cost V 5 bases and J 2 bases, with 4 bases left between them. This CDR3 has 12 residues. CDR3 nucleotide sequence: TGTGCCAGCAGTCAGGGCAATCAGCCCCAGCATTTT. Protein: CASSQGNQPQHF.

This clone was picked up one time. The CDR3 here is CASSPRQGRTEAFF. The DNA of the CDR3 is TGTGCCAGCAGCCCCCGACAGGGACGCACTGAAGCTTTCTTT. The V and J genes are TRBV5-8 and TRBJ1-1; 7 nucleotides match TRBD1. This CDR3 is 14 amino acids long. Per the germline V gene, CDR1 is SGHTS and CDR2 is YDEGEE. Unmatched junction bases numbered 7, after V lost 4 bases and J lost 4 bases.

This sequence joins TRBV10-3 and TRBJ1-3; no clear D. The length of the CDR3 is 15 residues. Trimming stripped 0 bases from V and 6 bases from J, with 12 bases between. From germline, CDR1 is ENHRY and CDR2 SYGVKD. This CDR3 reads CAISESIQTLNTIYF. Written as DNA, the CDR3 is TGTGCCATCAGTGAGTCGATACAGACCTTAAACACCATATATTTT.

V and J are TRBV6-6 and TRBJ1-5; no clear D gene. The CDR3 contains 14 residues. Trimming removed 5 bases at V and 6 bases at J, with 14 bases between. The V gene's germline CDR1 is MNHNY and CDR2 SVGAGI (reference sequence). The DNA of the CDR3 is TGTGCCAGCAGTGACTTTAGGCCCCCTCAGCCCCAGCATTTT. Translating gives CASSDFRPPQPQHF.

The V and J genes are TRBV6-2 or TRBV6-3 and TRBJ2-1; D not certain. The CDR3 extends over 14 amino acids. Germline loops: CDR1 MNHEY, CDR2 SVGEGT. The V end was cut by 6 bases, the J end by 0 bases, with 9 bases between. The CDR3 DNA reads TGTGCCAGCAGCCGAAGAAGCTCCTACAATGAGCAGTTCTTC. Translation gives CASSRRSSYNEQFF.

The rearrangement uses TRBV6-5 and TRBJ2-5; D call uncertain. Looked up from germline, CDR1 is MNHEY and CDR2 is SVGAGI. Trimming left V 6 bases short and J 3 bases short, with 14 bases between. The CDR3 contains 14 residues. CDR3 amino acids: CASRPQVLKETQYF. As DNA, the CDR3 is TGTGCCAGCAGACCTCAGGTGTTGAAAGAGACCCAGTACTTC.